Listed below are T cell receptor beta chains from one sample, sequenced in a study of blood T cell repertoires in COVID-19. TCRdb's table, derived via immunoSEQ multiplex PCR, lists solely in-frame clones and lacks some. The sample holds around 15,000 clones; less than 85% are singletons and the top ten take about 15%. The specimen was peripheral blood. These receptors were collected from a man aged 35-49 years with active or convalescent COVID-19. Both conserved end residues are part of each CDR3. The D gene is left open where the match is weak. For some rows the clone size is stated as once, few or many, or as a class when expanded; others skip it.

CASSNVGGGASYEQYF,TGTGCCAGCAGCAACGTTGGCGGGGGGGCTTCCTACGAGCAGTACTTC,TRBD2,.,TRBV27,TRBJ2-7
CASSPQGPENNEQFF,TGTGCCAGCAGTCCCCAGGGCCCGGAGAACAATGAGCAGTTCTTC,.,.,TRBV6-6,TRBJ2-1
CASRSTRETDTQYF,TGTGCCAGCAGATCGACTAGGGAGACAGATACGCAGTATTTT,.,.,TRBV11-2,TRBJ2-3
CASNTGRESPLHF,TGTGCCAGCAATACAGGGCGGGAGTCACCCCTCCACTTT,.,.,TRBV6-1,TRBJ1-6
CASSLKGLNYGYTF,TGTGCCAGCAGCTTGAAGGGGCTTAACTATGGCTACACCTTC,.,once,TRBV5-4,TRBJ1-2
CASSIGGQGAGYSPLHF,TGTGCCAGTAGTATAGGGGGACAGGGGGCGGGGTATTCACCCCTCCACTTT,TRBD1,.,TRBV19,TRBJ1-6
CASVKGDGQPQHF,TGTGCCAGCGTCAAGGGGGATGGTCAGCCCCAGCATTTT,.,.,TRBV2,TRBJ1-5
CASSPPGTYGYTF,TGTGCCAGCTCACCCCCGGGAACCTATGGCTACACCTTC,.,.,TRBV18,TRBJ1-2
CASSQRGGMSNEQFF,TGTGCCAGCAGCCAGCGGGGGGGCATGAGCAATGAGCAGTTCTTC,.,.,TRBV21-1,TRBJ2-1
CASSTYPRGGLGNQPQHF,TGTGCCAGCAGCACCTACCCGAGGGGGGGATTAGGTAATCAGCCCCAGCATTTT,.,.,TRBV7-6,TRBJ1-5
CASSSGQTEQFF,TGTGCCAGCAGCTCTGGACAGACTGAGCAGTTCTTC,.,few,TRBV11-1,TRBJ2-1
CASSFIGELFF,TGTGCCAGTAGTTTTATAGGGGAGCTGTTTTTT,.,.,TRBV12-3/TRBV12-4,TRBJ2-2
CASSSEQRGLYSQPQHF,TGTGCCAGCAGTTCGGAACAGCGGGGGTTGTATAGTCAGCCCCAGCATTTT,.,.,TRBV28,TRBJ1-5
CASSRSGTGGTGELFF,TGTGCCAGCAGCCGTAGTGGTACAGGGGGCACCGGGGAGCTGTTTTTT,TRBD1,.,TRBV7-8,TRBJ2-2
CASSRDSSDSAFF,TGTGCCAGCAGCCGGGACAGCTCGGATTCGGCTTTCTTT,TRBD1,.,TRBV7-9,TRBJ1-1
CASSLTLDTPFFQYF,TGTGCCAGCAGCCTGACATTGGACACCCCTTTTTTTCAGTACTTC,.,.,TRBV7-8,TRBJ2-4
CASSQQGLGEKLFF,TGCGCCAGCAGCCAACAGGGGTTAGGTGAAAAACTGTTTTTT,.,.,TRBV4-1,TRBJ1-4
CASSPQGQGLEAFF,TGTGCCAGCTCACCACAGGGACAGGGGCTTGAAGCTTTCTTT,TRBD1,.,TRBV18,TRBJ1-1
CASSLALSGTDTQYF,TGTGCCAGCAGCTTAGCTCTCTCGGGCACAGATACGCAGTATTTT,.,.,TRBV7-6,TRBJ2-3
CASSPLGQGTYEQYF,TGCGCCAGCAGCCCGCTGGGGCAGGGCACCTACGAGCAGTACTTC,.,.,TRBV5-1,TRBJ2-7
CASSNRGHLRGYTF,TGTGCCAGCAGTAACCGAGGGCATCTGCGTGGCTACACCTTC,.,.,TRBV6-5,TRBJ1-2
CASSLGRSLGNTIYF,TGTGCCAGCAGCTTAGGCCGGAGTTTAGGAAACACCATATATTTT,.,.,TRBV7-9,TRBJ1-3
CASSPGTDYNEQFF,TGTGCCAGCAGCCCCGGGACAGACTACAATGAGCAGTTCTTC,TRBD1,.,TRBV7-2,TRBJ2-1
CASGLDTPGGEETQYF,TGTGCTAGTGGTTTGGACACTCCCGGGGGAGAAGAGACCCAGTACTTC,.,.,TRBV12-5,TRBJ2-5
CASSFDRDRAVRYGYTF,TGTGCCAGTAGTTTTGACCGGGACAGGGCAGTTCGCTATGGCTACACCTTC,TRBD1,.,TRBV19,TRBJ1-2
CSGSGDTEAFF,TGCAGCGGCTCGGGGGACACTGAAGCTTTCTTT,.,.,TRBV29-1,TRBJ1-1
CASSWGTRTGNTEAFF,TGTGCCAGCAGCTGGGGGACACGGACCGGGAACACTGAAGCTTTCTTT,.,.,TRBV5-4,TRBJ1-1
CASSRTGTGAYEQYF,TGTGCCAGCAGCCGTACCGGGACAGGAGCCTACGAGCAGTACTTC,TRBD1,.,TRBV11-2,TRBJ2-7
CGSSRAGNTIYF,TGTGGAAGTAGTAGAGCTGGAAACACCATATATTTT,.,.,TRBV19,TRBJ1-3
CASSYSSGARWETQYF,TGTGCCAGCAGTTACTCGAGTGGAGCTAGGTGGGAGACCCAGTACTTC,.,few,TRBV6-5,TRBJ2-5
CASKPGGLSGNTIYF,TGTGCCAGCAAGCCGGGGGGGTTGTCTGGAAACACCATATATTTT,.,.,TRBV7-2,TRBJ1-3
CATLGQGWNVDGNTIYF,TGCGCCACCCTAGGACAGGGGTGGAATGTAGATGGAAACACCATATATTTT,TRBD1,.,TRBV5-1,TRBJ1-3